Listed below are T cell receptor beta chains from one sample, sequenced in a study of blood T cell repertoires in COVID-19. TCRdb's copy holds only in-frame clones and misses some; the assay was immunoSEQ multiplex PCR. The profile covers around 120,000 clones, with 60% to 85% appearing a single time and approximately 0.79% taken by the ten largest. The sequenced sample was peripheral blood. Source of these receptors: a human donor with acute or convalescent COVID-19. The donor label of this sample is uncertain. CDR3s include the opening cysteine and the closing phenylalanine or tryptophan. The order of the fields is CDR3 DNA, CDR3 protein, D gene, J gene, V gene, clone size. A D gene is named only where the DNA matches it firmly. Clone size appears in some rows only: once, few, many, or a class for an expanded clone.

TGTGCCAGCAGTTTATTCGGGACAGTCCGTAATGAAAAACTGTTTTTT,CASSLFGTVRNEKLFF,TRBD1,TRBJ1-4,TRBV28,NA
TGTGCCACCAGCAGAGATGGGACAGGTGCTTACTCTGGAAACACCATATATTTT,CATSRDGTGAYSGNTIYF,TRBD1,TRBJ1-3,TRBV15,NA
TGTGCTAGTGGTTTGTTACAGCCCCAGCATTTT,CASGLLQPQHF,NA,TRBJ1-5,TRBV12-5,few
TGTGCCAGCAGCGTAGATAGCAGGGCGTCCTCCTATGGCTACACCTTC,CASSVDSRASSYGYTF,NA,TRBJ1-2,TRBV9,few
TGTGCCAGCTCACTCGACAGGGGTAATGGCTACACCTTC,CASSLDRGNGYTF,TRBD1,TRBJ1-2,TRBV18,NA
TGTGCCAGCAACAGAGCACAGGATAATTCACCCCTCCACTTT,CASNRAQDNSPLHF,NA,TRBJ1-6,TRBV6-5,NA
TGTGCCAGCAGCCAAGGACTAGTTGGTACCGGGGAGCTGTTTTTT,CASSQGLVGTGELFF,TRBD2,TRBJ2-2,TRBV2,once
TGTGCCAGCAGCTTAGGGACAGGGGCCCCCGGGGAGCTGTTTTTT,CASSLGTGAPGELFF,TRBD1,TRBJ2-2,TRBV13,NA
TGTGCCAGCAGTGAAGAAACTAGTCTGATCGGGGAGCTGTTTTTT,CASSEETSLIGELFF,NA,TRBJ2-2,TRBV2,few
TGTGCCAGCAGTTTCGCGTCTTCGGGAAACACCATATATTTT,CASSFASSGNTIYF,NA,TRBJ1-3,TRBV28,NA
TGTGCCAGCTCCCCCTTTAGTGGCTCCTACGAGCAGTACTTC,CASSPFSGSYEQYF,NA,TRBJ2-7,TRBV18,NA
TGTGCCAGCAGCCAAGATTTGGACAGGGGTGAGCAGTTCTTC,CASSQDLDRGEQFF,TRBD1,TRBJ2-1,TRBV3-1/TRBV3-2,NA
TGCGCCAGCAGCTCCCGGGGACAGGGGAGTTCTAATGAAAAACTGTTTTTT,CASSSRGQGSSNEKLFF,TRBD1,TRBJ1-4,TRBV5-1,NA
TGTGCCAGCTCAGGCGACAGGGGGGATCAGCCCCAGCATTTT,CASSGDRGDQPQHF,TRBD1,TRBJ1-5,TRBV18,NA
TGTGCCAGCAAACAGGAGTATAGCAATCAGCCCCAGCATTTT,CASKQEYSNQPQHF,NA,TRBJ1-5,TRBV2,NA
TGTGCCACCAGCCGGACCCGACAGGGAGTAGCAGATACGCAGTATTTT,CATSRTRQGVADTQYF,TRBD1,TRBJ2-3,TRBV15,NA
TGTGCCTGGAGTGTAGGGACAGGGGGCACAGATACGCAGTATTTT,CAWSVGTGGTDTQYF,TRBD1,TRBJ2-3,TRBV30,NA